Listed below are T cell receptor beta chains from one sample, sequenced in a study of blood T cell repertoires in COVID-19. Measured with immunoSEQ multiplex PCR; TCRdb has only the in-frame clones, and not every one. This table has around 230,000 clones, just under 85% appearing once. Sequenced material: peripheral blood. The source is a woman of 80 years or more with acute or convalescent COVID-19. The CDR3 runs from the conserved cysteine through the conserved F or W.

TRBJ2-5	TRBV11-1	CASSQTGRETQYF
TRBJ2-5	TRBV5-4	CASSPQGRQETQYF
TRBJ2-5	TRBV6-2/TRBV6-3	CASSYSDDKSYQETQYF
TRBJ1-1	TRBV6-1	CASSDSDRRTEAFF
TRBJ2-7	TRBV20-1	CSASWDRSYEQYF
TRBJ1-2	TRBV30	CAWSPQVYGYTF
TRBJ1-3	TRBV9	CASSVAGQGMDTIYF
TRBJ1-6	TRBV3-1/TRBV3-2	CASSQGANHSPLHF
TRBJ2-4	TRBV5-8	CASSLGQIAKNIQYF
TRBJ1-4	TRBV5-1	CASSFVTGPSMSELFF
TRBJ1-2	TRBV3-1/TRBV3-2	CASSYRGSAYGYTF
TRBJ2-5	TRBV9	CASSGRDGILGETQYF
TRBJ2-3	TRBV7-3	CASSLNRYSPDTQYF
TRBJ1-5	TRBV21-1	CASRGPRGNQPQHF
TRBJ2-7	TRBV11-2	CASSSDRVGEQYF
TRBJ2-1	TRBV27	CASRTRDRGQGNEQFF
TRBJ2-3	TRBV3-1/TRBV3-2	CASTRGTSGYTQYF
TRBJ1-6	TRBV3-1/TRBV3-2	CASSQGQASWYNSPLHF
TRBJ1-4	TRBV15	CATSKRQGAAEKLFF
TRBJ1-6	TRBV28	CASSLSGAPLPTLHF
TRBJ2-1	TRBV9	CASSPRQGSGEQFF
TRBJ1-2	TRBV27	CASSPNSAHYGYTF
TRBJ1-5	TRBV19	CASSIPPDPRGNQPQHF
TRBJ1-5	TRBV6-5	CASGTGDRHF
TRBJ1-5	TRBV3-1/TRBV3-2	CASSQDSYSNQPQHF
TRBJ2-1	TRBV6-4	CASSDSGTSGLDEQFF
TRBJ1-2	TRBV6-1	CASSEHWRDYGYTF
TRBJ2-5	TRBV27	CASSLLHTGTQYF
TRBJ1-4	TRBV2	CASRGTGTIQATNEKLFF
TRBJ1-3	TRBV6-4	CASSDPRVSGNTIYF
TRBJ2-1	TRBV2	CASSPEIAGENEQFF
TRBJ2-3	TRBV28	CASSLAGASDTQYF
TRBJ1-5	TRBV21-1	CASSNLDRGNQPQHF
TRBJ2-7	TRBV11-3	CASSLDAGTGFGEQYF
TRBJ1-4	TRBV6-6	CASSYSALEKLFF
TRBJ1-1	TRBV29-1	CSVEVLNTEAFF
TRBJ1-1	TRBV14	CASGQSTEAFF
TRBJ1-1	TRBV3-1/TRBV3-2	CASSQATGAANTEAFF
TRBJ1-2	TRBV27	CASRRTGNYGYTF
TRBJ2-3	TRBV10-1	CASSKTSTDTQYF
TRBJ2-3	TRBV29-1	CSGTYSTDTQYF
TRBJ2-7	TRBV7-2	CASSLGRGLTYEQYF
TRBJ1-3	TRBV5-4	CASSPQGFSGNTIYF
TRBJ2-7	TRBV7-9	CASSLVMGAGLVDEQYF